The present T cell receptor (beta chain) was sequenced within a study of shared clonotypes between healthy human individuals. The trim removed 4 bases at V and 8 bases at J, leaving 8 bases unmatched. The germline CDR1 and CDR2 sequences are SGHTA and FQGNSA. This CDR3 has 15 residues. Assay: immunoSEQ multiplex PCR; the TCRdb copy retains only in-frame clones and omits some. The repertoire holds fewer than 2.5 million clones, 80% to 95% seen once, with about 0.34% in the top ten. The sequence derives from a man between 18 and 35 years old in good health. Some clones in this sample may be carry-over from other donors' samples. The sample taken for sequencing was naive CD4+ T cells from PBMCs. Subset noted: CD45RA+ positively selected. The chain employs TRBV7-2 and TRBJ1-2; 12 bases line up with TRBD1. The CDR3 nucleotides read TGTGCCAGCAGCTCAGACGGGACAGGGGGCCGGGGCTACACCTTC. This codes for CASSSDGTGGRGYTF.